The TCR beta chain under discussion was sequenced for a study of blood T cell repertoires in COVID-19 (dated by TCRdb to the early 2020s). With regard to the full study: Samples from collaborators originated in the United States, Italy and Spain and spanned both the acute and convalescent phases of COVID-19. The material from the prospective study consisted of cDNA or gDNA derived from T cells, B-cell-depleted T cells, or PBMCs. The dataset comprised deeply sampled blood TCRbeta repertoires from subjects exposed to, actively infected with, or recovered from COVID-19. The repertoires were made available in a free public database intended to serve as a resource for research on the immune response to SARS-CoV-2. Samples were obtained from the ongoing ImmuneRACE study (first 160 participants) and from 1,254 subjects provided by 6 global collaborators. A de-identified subject ID, COVID-19 status, age in years and sex were almost always included in the sample metadata. HLA class I and class II types, where available, came from metadata supplied by the sample provider rather than from assay-based typing. Broad study findings and their caveats: Clinical and demographic metadata were provided uncurated, with the amount varying by source and participant.

V is pared back by 0 bases and J by 4 bases, with 13 bases lying between the germline termini. The CDR3 measures 15 amino acids from cysteine to phenylalanine. Only the CDR3 region is kept as DNA, spanning 45 bases read in frame from base 1. From a lookup of the germline V gene, CDR1 and CDR2 are SGDLS and YYNGEE. As concerns this clone: There is no known antigen for this receptor. Per-nucleotide qualities are absent, and no much larger clonotype sits a single base away.

The collaborating institutions used their own protocols to collect whole blood in K2EDTA tubes. For TCRbeta analysis, collaborator samples were shipped as frozen whole blood, as isolated PBMCs, or as DNA extracted from either sample type. TCRbeta CDR3 regions were amplified from genomic DNA using the immunoSEQ Assay, a bias-controlled multiplex PCR. The authors processed their data as follows. The number of nucleated cells in each sample was estimated by amplification of reference gene primers within the assay. To quantify the absolute abundance of each unique TCRbeta CDR3 rearrangement, sequence reads were collapsed and filtered. For each sample, productive Simpson clonality was calculated as the square root of Simpson's diversity index over productive rearrangements. The table was pulled from immuneACCESS by TCRdb, which kept in-frame rearrangements only. Such tables lose some clones; where checked, under half of the loss comes from unresolved V genes, and the rest has no known cause. V, J and clone size derive from that table, while D and trimming were established from the DNA sequence. This sample gives hundreds of thousands of clones in total; 85% of them show up just once. The ten largest clones represent about 14% of the sample.

This TCR was recovered from a human donor in a cohort sampled during active COVID-19. Recombination joined TRBV9 with TRBJ2-5; there is no confident call for the D gene. Sequencing used peripheral blood. The nucleotide sequence is TGTGCCAGCAGCGTAGATGCGGCGGCACGAGAGACCCAGTACTTC. This encodes CASSVDAAARETQYF.